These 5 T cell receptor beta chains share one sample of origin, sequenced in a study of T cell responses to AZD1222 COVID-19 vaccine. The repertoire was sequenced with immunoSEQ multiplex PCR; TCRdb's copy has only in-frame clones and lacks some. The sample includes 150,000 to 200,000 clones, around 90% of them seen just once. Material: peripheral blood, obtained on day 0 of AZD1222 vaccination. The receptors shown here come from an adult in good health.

This CDR3 reads CASSYSDTPGSPLHF. In nucleotides, the CDR3 is TGTGCCAGCAGTTACTCGGACACCCCCGGTTCACCCCTCCACTTT. The chain recombines TRBV6-5 with TRBJ1-6; the D gene is possibly TRBD1 (5 bases). The CDR3 is 15 residues long. The germline V and J ends were trimmed by 0 bases and 9 bases, with 12 bases remaining between them. The germline V gene encodes CDR1 MNHEY and CDR2 SVGAGI.

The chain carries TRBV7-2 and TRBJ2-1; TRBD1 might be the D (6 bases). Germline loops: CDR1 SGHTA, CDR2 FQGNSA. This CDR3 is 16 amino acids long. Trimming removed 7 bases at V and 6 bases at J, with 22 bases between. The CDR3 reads CASNPTGPSSSNEQFF. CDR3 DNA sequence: TGTGCCAGCAACCCGACAGGCCCCTCGTCAAGCAATGAGCAGTTCTTC.

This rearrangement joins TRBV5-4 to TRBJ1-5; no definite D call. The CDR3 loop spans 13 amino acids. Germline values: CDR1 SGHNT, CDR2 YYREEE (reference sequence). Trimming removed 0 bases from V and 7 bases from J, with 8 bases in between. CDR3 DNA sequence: TGTGCCAGCAGCTTGGAGGCGGCGCAGCCCCAGCATTTT. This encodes CASSLEAAQPQHF.

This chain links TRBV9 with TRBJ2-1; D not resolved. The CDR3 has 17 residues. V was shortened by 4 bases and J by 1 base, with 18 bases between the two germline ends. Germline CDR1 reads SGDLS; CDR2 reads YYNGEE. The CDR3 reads CASSPSKFEVSYNEQFF. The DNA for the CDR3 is TGTGCCAGCAGCCCTTCCAAATTTGAGGTTTCCTACAATGAGCAGTTCTTC.

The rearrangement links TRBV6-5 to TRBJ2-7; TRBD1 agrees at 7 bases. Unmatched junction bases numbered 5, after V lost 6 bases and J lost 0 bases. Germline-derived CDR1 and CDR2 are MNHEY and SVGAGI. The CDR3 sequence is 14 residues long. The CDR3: CASSNRGLSYEQYF. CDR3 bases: TGTGCCAGCAGCAACAGGGGCCTCTCCTACGAGCAGTACTTC.